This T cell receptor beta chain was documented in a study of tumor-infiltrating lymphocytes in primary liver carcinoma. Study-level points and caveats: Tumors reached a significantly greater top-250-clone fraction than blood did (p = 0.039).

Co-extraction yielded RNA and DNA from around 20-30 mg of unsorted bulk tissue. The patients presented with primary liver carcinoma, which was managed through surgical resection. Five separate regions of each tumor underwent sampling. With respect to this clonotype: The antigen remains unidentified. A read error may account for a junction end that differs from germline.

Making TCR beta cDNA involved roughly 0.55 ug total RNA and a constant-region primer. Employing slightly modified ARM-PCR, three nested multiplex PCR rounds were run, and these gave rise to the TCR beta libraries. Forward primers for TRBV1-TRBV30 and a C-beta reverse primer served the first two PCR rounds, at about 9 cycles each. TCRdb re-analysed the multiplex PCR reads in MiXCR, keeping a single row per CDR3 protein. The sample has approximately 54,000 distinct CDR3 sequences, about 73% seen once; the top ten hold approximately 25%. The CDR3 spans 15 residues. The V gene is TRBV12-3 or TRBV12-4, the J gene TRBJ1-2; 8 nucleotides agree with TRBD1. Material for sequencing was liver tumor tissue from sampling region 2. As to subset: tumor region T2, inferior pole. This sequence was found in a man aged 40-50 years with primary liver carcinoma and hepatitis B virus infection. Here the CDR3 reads CVSNLRDRPFYGYTF. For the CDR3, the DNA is TGTGTCAGCAATTTAAGGGACAGGCCCTTCTATGGCTACACCTTT.